This T cell receptor beta chain was found in a study of radiotherapy plus CTLA-4 blockade in lung cancer. Study findings and constraints: Radiotherapy plus ipilimumab was followed by expansion in blood of tumor-derived TCR clones.

TCRdb's table, derived via immunoSEQ multiplex PCR, lists solely in-frame clones and lacks some. The sample consists of over 85,000 clones, approximately 75% of them appearing once. Trimming left V 2 bases short and J 1 base short, with 3 bases between. Per the germline V gene, CDR1 is LNHDA and CDR2 is SQIVND (reference sequence). This CDR3 contains 14 residues. Concerning this clone: Its specificity is not known.

The receptor comes from a human donor with non-small cell lung cancer who had a partial response to radiotherapy plus ipilimumab. Some clones in this sample may be carry-over from other donors' samples. This chain connects TRBV19 to TRBJ2-6; D uncertain. Material: peripheral blood, obtained from a patient treated with radiotherapy plus ipilimumab. CDR3 sequence: CASSITSGANVLTF. Here the CDR3 DNA reads TGTGCCAGTAGTATAACATCTGGGGCCAACGTCCTGACTTTC.